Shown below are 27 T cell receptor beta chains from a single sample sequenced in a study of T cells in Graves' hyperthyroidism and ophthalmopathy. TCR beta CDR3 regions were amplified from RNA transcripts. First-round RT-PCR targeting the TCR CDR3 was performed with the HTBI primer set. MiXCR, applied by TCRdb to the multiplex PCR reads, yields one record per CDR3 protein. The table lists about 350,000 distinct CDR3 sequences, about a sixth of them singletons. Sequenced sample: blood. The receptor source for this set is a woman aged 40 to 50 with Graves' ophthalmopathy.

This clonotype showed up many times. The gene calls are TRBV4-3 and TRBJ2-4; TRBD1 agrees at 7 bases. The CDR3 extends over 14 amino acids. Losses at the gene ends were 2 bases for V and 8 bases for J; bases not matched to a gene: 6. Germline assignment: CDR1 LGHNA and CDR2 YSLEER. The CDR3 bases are TGCGCCAGCAGCCAATACAGGGGAGCGGACATTCAGTACTTC. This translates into CASSQYRGADIQYF.

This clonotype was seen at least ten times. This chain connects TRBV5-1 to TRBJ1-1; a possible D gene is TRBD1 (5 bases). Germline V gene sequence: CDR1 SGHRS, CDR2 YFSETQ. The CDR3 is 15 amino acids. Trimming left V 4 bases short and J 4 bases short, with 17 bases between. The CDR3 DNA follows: TGCGCCAGCAGCGACCTGACGGGGGGTAGCACTGAAGCTTTCTTT. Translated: CASSDLTGGSTEAFF.

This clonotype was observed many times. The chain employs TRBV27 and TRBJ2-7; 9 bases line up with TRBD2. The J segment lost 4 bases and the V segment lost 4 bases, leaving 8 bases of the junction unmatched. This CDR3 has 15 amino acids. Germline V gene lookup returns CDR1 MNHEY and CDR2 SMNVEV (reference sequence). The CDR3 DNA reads TGTGCCAGCAGTTCCTTAGCGGGAGAGGGATACGAGCAGTACTTC. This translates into CASSSLAGEGYEQYF.

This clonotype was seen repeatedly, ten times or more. This CDR3 is CASSRNPSGTGSEAFF. CDR3 coding DNA: TGTGCCAGCAGTCGCAACCCTTCCGGGACAGGATCTGAAGCTTTCTTT. This chain links TRBV12-3 or TRBV12-4 with TRBJ1-1, with 8 bases identical to TRBD1. The V segment lost 5 bases and the J segment 6 bases; nucleotides outside the gene matches: 14. This CDR3 is built from 16 residues.

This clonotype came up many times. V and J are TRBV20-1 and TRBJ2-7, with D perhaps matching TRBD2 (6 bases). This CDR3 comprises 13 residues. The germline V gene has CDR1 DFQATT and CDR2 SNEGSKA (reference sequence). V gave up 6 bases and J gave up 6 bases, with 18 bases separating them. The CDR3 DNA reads TGCAGTGCCCCCCCGGAGAGGGGAGGCGAGCAGTACTTC. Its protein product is CSAPPERGGEQYF.

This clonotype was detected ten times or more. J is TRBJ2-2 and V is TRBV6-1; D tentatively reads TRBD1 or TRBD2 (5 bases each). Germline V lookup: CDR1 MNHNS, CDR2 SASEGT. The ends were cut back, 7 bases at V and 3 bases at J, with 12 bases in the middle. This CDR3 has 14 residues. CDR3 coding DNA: TGTGCCAGCAAAGTGGGGACCTACACCGGGGAGCTGTTTTTT. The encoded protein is CASKVGTYTGELFF.

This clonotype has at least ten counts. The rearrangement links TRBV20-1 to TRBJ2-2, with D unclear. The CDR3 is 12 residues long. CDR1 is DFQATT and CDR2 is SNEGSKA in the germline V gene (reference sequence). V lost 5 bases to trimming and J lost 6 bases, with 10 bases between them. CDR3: CSAESNPGELFF. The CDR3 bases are TGCAGTGCTGAGAGCAATCCCGGGGAGCTGTTTTTT.

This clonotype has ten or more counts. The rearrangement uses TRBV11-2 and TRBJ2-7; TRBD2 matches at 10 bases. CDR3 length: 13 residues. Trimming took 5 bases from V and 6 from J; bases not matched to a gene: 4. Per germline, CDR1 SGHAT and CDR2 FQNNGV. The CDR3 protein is CASSAVAGGEQYF. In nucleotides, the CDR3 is TGTGCCAGCAGCGCCGTAGCGGGGGGCGAGCAGTACTTC.

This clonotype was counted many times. CDR3 region: CSAAGLAGGFSSYEQYF. CDR3 sequence (DNA): TGCAGTGCTGCTGGACTAGCGGGAGGGTTCTCCTCCTACGAGCAGTACTTC. The J gene is TRBJ2-7, the V gene TRBV20-1; 15 nucleotides match TRBD2. Germline V gene data show CDR1 as DFQATT and CDR2 as SNEGSKA (reference sequence). This CDR3 has 17 residues. The J segment lost 0 bases and the V segment lost 5 bases, leaving 8 bases of the junction unmatched.

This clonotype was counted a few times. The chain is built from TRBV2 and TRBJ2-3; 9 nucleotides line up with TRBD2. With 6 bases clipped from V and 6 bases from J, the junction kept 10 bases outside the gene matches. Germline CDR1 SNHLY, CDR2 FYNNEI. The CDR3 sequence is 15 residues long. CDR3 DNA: TGTGCCAGCAGCGCCGGGACTAGCCCCTCCGATACGCAGTATTTT. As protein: CASSAGTSPSDTQYF.

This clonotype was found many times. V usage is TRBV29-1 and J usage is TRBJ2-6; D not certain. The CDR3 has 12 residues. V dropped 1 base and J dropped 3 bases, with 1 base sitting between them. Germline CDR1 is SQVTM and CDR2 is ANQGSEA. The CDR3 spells CSVEGGANVLTF. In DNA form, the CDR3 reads TGCAGCGTTGAAGGTGGGGCCAACGTCCTGACTTTC.

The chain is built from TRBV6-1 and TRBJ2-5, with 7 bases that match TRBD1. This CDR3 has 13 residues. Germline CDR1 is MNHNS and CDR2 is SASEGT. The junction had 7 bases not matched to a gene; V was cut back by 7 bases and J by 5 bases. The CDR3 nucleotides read TGTGCCAGCAACGTCAGGGGGTCGGAGACCCAGTACTTC. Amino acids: CASNVRGSETQYF.

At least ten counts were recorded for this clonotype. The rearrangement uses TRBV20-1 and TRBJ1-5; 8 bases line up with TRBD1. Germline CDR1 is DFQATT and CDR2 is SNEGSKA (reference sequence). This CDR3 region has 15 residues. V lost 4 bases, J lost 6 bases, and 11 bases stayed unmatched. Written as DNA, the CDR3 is TGCAGTGCTACTCCACCAGGACAGGGAGGTCAGCCCCAGCATTTT. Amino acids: CSATPPGQGGQPQHF.

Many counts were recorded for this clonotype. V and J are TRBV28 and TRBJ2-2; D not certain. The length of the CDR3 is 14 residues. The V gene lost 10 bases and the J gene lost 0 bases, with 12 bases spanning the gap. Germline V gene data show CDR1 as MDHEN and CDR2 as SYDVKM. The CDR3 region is CATNMNTNTGELFF. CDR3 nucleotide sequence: TGTGCCACCAACATGAACACGAACACCGGGGAGCTGTTTTTT.

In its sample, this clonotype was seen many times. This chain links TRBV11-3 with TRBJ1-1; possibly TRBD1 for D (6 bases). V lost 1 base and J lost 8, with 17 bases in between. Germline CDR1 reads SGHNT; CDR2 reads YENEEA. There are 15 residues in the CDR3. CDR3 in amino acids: CASSLGTGTRGEAFF. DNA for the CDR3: TGTGCCAGCAGCTTAGGCACAGGGACGAGGGGCGAAGCTTTCTTT. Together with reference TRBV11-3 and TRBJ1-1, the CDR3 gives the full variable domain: EAGVVQSPRYKIIEKKQPVAFWCNPISGHNTLYWYLQNLGQGPELLIRYENEEAVDDSQLPKDRFSAERLKGVDSTLKIQPAELGDSAVYLCASSLGTGTRGEAFFGQGTRLTVV.

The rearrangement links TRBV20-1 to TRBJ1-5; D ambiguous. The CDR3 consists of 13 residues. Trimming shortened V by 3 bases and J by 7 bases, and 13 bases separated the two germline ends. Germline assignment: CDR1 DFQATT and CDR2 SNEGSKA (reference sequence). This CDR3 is CSASPGIGQPQHF. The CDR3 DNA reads TGCAGTGCTAGTCCCGGGATTGGGCAGCCCCAGCATTTT.

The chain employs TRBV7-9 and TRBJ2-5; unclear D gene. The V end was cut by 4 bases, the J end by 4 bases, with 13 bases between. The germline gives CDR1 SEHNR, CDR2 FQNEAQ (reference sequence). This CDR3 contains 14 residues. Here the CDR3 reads CASSSPTPPETQYF. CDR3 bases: TGTGCCAGCAGCTCCCCGACGCCGCCAGAGACCCAGTACTTC.

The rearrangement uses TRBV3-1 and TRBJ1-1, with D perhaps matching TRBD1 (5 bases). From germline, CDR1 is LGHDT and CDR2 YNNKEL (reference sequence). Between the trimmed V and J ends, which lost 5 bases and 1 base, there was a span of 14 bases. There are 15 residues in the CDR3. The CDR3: CASSITGTGNTEAFF. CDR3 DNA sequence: TGTGCCAGCAGCATAACCGGGACGGGGAACACTGAAGCTTTCTTT.

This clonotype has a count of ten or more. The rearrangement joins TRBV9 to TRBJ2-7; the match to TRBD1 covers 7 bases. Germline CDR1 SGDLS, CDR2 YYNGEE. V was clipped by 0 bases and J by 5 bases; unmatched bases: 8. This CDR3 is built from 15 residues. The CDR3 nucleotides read TGTGCCAGCAGCGTAGGTGGGACAGACCGGCACGAGCAGTACTTC. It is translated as CASSVGGTDRHEQYF.

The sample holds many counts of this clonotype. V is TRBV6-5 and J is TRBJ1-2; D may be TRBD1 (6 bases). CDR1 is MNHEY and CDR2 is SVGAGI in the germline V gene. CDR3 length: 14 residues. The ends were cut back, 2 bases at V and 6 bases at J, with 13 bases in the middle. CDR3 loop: CASSYRGTLDGYTF. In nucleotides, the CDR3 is TGTGCCAGCAGTTACAGGGGGACGTTAGATGGCTACACCTTC.

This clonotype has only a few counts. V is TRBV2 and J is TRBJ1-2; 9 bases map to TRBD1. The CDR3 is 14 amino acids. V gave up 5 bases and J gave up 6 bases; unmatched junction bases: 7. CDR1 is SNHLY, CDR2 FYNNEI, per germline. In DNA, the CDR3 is TGTGCCAGCAGTATGGGACAGGGATTAGATGGCTACACCTTC. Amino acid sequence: CASSMGQGLDGYTF.

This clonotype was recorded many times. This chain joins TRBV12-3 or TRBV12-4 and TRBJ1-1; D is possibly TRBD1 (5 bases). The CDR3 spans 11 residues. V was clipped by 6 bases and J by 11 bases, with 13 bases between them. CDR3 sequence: CASRERGGAFF. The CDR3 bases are TGTGCCAGCAGAGAAAGGGGTGGCGCTTTCTTT.

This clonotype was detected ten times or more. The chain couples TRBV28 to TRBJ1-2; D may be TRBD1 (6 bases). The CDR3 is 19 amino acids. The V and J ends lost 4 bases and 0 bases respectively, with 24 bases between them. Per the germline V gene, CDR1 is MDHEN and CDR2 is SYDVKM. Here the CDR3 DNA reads TGTGCCAGCAGTTCTAACACGTACACCAGGGGACACTCTAACTATGGCTACACCTTC. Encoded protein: CASSSNTYTRGHSNYGYTF.

The CDR3 nucleotides are TGTGCCAGCAGCCCAAACCTCGGACAGAATGGCTACACCTTC. This sequence encodes CASSPNLGQNGYTF. The V call is TRBV9, the J call TRBJ1-2; a possible D gene is TRBD1 (6 bases). The CDR3 totals 14 residues. The germline V gene has CDR1 SGDLS and CDR2 YYNGEE. The V end lost 4 bases, the J end lost 6 bases, and 16 bases lay between the germline ends.

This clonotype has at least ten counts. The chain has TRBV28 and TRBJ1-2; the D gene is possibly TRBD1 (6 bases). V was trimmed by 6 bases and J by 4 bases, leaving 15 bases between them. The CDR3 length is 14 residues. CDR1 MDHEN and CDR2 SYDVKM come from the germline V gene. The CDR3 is CASRQPRDIYGYTF. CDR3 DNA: TGTGCCAGCAGACAGCCTAGGGACATCTATGGCTACACCTTC.

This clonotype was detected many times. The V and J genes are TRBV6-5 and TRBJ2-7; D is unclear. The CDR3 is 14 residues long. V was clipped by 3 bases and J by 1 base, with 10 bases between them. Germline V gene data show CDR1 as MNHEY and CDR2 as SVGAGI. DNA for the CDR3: TGTGCCAGCAGTTATAGACACCCATCCTACGAGCAGTACTTC. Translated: CASSYRHPSYEQYF.

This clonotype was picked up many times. The chain's CDR3 is CASSYGSGTASTEAFF. CDR3 nucleotides: TGTGCCAGCAGTTACGGATCTGGGACGGCGAGCACTGAAGCTTTCTTT. V and J are TRBV6-5 and TRBJ1-1; perhaps TRBD1 as D (5 bases). The length of the CDR3 is 16 residues. The ends were cut back, 2 bases at V and 4 bases at J, with 17 bases in the middle. Germline-derived CDR1 and CDR2 are MNHEY and SVGAGI.